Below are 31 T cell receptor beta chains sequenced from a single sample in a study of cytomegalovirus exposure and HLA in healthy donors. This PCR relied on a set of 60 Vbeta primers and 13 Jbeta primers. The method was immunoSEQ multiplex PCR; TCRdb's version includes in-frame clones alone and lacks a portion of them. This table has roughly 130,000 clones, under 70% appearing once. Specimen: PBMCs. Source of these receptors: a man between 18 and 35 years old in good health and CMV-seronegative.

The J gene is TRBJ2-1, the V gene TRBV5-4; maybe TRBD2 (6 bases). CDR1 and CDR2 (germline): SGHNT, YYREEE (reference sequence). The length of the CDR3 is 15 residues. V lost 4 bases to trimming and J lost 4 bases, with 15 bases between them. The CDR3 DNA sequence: TGTGCCAGCAGCCCTCCAGGGAGGCCTTACAATGAGCAGTTCTTC. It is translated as CASSPPGRPYNEQFF.

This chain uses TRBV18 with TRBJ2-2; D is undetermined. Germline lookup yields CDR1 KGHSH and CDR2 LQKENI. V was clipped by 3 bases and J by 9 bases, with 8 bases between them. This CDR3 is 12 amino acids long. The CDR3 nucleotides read TGTGCCAGCTCACCGGAGTCGTGGGAGCTGTTTTTT. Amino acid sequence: CASSPESWELFF.

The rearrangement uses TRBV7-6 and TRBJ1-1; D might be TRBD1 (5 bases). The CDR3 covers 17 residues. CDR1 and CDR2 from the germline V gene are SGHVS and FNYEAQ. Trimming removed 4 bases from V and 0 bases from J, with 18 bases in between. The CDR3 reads CASSYEAGGPMNTEAFF. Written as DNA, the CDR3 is TGTGCCAGCAGCTACGAGGCGGGGGGTCCAATGAACACTGAAGCTTTCTTT.

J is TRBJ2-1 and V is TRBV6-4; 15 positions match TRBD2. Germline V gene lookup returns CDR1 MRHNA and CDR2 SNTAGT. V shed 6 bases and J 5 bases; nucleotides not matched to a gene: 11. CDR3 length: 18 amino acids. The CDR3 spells CASSRWTSGGGTHNEQFF. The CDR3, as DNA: TGTGCCAGCAGCCGATGGACTAGCGGGGGGGGAACGCACAATGAGCAGTTCTTC.

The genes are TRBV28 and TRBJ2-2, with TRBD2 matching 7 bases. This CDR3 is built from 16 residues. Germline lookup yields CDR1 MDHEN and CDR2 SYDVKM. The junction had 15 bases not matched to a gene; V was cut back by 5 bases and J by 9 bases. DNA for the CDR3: TGTGCCAGCAGTGGTTTAATGCGGCGGGAGTGGCGGGAGCTGTTTTTT. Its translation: CASSGLMRREWRELFF. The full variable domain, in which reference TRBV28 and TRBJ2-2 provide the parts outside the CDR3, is DVKVTQSSRYLVKRTGEKVFLECVQDMDHENMFWYRQDPGLGLRLIYFSYDVKMKEKGDIPEGYSVSREKKERFSLILESASTNQTSMYLCASSGLMRREWRELFFGEGSRLTVL.

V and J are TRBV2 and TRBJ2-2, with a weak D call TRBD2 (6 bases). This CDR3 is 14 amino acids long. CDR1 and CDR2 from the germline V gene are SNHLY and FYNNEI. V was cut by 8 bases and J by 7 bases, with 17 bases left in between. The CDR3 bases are TGTGCCAGCTCCCGTGGAGGGAGCGGCGGGGAGCTGTTTTTT. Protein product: CASSRGGSGGELFF.

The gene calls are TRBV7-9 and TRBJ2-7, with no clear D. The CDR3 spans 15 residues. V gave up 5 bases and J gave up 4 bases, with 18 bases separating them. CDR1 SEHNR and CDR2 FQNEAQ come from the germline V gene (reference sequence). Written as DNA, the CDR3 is TGTGCCAGCAGCCCACCTATCTCAAGGAGTTACGAGCAGTACTTC. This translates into CASSPPISRSYEQYF.

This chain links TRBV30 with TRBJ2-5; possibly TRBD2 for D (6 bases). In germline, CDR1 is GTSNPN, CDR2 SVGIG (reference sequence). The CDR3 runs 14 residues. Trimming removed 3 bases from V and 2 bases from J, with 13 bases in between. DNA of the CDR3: TGTGCCTGGAGGGCCCGCCGGGGGCAAGAGACCCAGTACTTC. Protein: CAWRARRGQETQYF.

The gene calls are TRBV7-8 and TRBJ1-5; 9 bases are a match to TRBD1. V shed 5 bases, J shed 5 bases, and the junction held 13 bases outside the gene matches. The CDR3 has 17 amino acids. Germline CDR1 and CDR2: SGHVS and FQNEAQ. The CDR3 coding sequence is TGTGCCAGCAGCACTTCCGGGACAGGGTTGGGGTATCAGCCCCAGCATTTT. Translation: CASSTSGTGLGYQPQHF.

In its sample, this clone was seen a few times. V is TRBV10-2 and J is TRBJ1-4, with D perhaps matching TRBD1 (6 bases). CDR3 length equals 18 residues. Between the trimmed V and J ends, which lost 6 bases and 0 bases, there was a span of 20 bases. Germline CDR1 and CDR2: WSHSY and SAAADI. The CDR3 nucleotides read TGCGCCAGCAGGCGTAGAGGAGGACAGATCTCAACTAATGAAAAACTGTTTTTT. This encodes CASRRRGGQISTNEKLFF.

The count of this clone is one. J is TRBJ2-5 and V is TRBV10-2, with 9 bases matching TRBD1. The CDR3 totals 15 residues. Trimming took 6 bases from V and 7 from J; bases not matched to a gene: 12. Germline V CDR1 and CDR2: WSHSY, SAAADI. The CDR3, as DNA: TGCGCCAGCAGAAGTAGACAGGGGGGTTCATGGACCCAGTACTTC. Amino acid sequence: CASRSRQGGSWTQYF.

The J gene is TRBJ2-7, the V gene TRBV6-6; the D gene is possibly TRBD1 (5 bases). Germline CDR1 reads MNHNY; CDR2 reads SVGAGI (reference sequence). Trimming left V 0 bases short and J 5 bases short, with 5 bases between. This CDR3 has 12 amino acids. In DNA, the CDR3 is TGTGCCAGCAGTTACTCAGGGGACGAGCAGTACTTC. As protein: CASSYSGDEQYF.

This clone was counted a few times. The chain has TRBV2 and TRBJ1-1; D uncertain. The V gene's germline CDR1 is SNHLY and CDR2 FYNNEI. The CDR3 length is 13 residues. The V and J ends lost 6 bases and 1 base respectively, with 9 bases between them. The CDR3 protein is CASRVGGNTEAFF. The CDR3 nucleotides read TGTGCCAGCAGGGTTGGAGGGAACACTGAAGCTTTCTTT.

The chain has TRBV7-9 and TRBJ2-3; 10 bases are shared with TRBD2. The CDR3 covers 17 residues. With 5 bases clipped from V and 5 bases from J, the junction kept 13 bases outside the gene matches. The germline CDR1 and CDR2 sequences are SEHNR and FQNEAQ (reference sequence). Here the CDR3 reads CASSHKRGGLFRDTQYF. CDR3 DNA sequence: TGTGCCAGCAGCCATAAGCGGGGGGGCCTGTTTAGAGATACGCAGTATTTT.

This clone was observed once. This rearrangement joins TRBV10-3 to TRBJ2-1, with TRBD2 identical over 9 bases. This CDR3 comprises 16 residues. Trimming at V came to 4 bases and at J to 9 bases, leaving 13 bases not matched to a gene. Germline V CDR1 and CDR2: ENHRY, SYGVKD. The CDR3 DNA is TGTGCCATCAGTGGAGCAGCTGCTAGCGGGAAGGGTGAGCAGTTCTTC. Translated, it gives CAISGAAASGKGEQFF.

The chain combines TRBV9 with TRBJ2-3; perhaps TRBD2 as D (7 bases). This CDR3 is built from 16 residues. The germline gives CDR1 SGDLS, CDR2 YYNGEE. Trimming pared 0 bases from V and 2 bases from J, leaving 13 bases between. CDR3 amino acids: CASSVGGGALTDTQYF. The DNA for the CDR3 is TGTGCCAGCAGCGTAGGTGGGGGGGCGCTCACAGATACGCAGTATTTT.

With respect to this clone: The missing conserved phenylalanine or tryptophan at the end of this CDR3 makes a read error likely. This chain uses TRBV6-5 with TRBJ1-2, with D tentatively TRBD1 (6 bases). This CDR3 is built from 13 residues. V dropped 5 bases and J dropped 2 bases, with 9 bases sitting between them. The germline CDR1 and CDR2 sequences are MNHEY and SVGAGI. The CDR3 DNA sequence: TGTGCCAGCAGTCCTACAGGGAACTATGGCTACACCCTC. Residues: CASSPTGNYGYTL.

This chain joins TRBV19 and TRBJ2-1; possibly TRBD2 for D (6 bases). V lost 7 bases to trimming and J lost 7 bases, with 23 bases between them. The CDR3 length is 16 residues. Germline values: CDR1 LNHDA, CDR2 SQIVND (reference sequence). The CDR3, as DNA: TGTGCCAGTAAAACCTGGGAGGCCTCCTCGGGTAATGAGCAGTTCTTC. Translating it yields CASKTWEASSGNEQFF. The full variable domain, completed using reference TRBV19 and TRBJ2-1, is DGGITQSPKYLFRKEGQNVTLSCEQNLNHDAMYWYRQDPGQGLRLIYYSQIVNDFQKGDIAEGYSVSREKKESFPLTVTSAQKNPTAFYLCASKTWEASSGNEQFFGPGTRLTVL.

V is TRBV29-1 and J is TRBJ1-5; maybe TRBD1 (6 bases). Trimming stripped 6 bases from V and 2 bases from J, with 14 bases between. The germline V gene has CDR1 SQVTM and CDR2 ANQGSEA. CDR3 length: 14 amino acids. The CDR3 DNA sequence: TGCAGCGTGTCGCAGGGGAATGGCAATCAGCCCCAGCATTTT. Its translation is CSVSQGNGNQPQHF.

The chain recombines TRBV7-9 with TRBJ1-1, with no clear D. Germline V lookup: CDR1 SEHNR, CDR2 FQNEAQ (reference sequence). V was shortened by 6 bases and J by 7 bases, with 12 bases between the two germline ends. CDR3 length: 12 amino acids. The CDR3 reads CASSDTDFEAFF. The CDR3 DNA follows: TGTGCCAGCAGTGATACTGATTTTGAAGCTTTCTTT.

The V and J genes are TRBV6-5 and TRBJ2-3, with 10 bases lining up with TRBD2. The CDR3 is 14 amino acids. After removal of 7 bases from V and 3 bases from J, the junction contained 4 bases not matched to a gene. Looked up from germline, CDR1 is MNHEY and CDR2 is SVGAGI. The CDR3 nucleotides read TGTGCCAGCACTACGGGACTAGCGACAGATACGCAGTATTTT. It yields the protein CASTTGLATDTQYF.

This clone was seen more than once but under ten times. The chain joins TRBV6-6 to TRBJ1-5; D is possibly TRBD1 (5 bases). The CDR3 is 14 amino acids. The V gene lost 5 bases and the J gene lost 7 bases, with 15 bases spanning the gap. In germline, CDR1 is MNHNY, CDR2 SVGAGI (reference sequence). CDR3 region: CASSPPGLVQPQHF. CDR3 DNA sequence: TGTGCCAGCAGTCCGCCAGGGCTAGTCCAGCCCCAGCATTTT.

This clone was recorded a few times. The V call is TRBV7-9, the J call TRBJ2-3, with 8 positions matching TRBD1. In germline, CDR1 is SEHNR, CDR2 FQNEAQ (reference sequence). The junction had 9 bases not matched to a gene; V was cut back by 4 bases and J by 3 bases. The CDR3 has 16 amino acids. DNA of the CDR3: TGTGCCAGCAGCTCCCGCAAGGACAGGGCTACAGATACGCAGTATTTT. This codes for CASSSRKDRATDTQYF.

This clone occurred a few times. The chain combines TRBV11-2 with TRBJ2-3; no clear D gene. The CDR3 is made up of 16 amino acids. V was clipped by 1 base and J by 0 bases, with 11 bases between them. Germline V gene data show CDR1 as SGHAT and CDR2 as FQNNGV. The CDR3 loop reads CASSLGAGPSTDTQYF. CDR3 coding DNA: TGTGCCAGCAGCTTAGGTGCAGGCCCCAGCACAGATACGCAGTATTTT.

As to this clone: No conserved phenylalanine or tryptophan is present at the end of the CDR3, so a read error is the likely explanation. CDR3 in amino acids: CASSQRVDRANTEAFL. CDR3 DNA: TGTGCCAGCAGCCAACGGGTGGACAGGGCGAACACTGAAGCTTTCCTT. The V call is TRBV16, the J call TRBJ1-1; TRBD1 matches at 8 bases. This CDR3 is 16 amino acids long. The V segment lost 2 bases and the J segment 1 base; nucleotides outside the gene matches: 6. Germline V gene lookup returns CDR1 KGHSY and CDR2 FQNENV.

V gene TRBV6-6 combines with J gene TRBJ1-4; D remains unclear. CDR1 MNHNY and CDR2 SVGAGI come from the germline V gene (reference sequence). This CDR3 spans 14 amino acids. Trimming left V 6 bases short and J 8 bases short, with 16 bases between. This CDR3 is CASRPGAIGEKLFF. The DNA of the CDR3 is TGTGCCAGCAGGCCGGGAGCCATAGGAGAAAAACTGTTTTTT.

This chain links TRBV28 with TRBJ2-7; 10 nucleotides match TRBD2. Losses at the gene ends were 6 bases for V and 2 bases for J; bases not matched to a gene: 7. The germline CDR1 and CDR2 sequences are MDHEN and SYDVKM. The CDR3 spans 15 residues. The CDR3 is CASSFRTSGPYEQYF. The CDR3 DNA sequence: TGTGCCAGCAGCTTTAGGACTAGCGGACCCTACGAGCAGTACTTC.

The CDR3 loop reads CASSIRPKTDTIYF. The CDR3 coding sequence is TGCGCCAGCAGCATTCGTCCCAAAACGGACACCATATATTTT. The chain employs TRBV5-1 and TRBJ1-3; no clear D gene. The CDR3 runs to 14 residues. From germline, CDR1 is SGHRS and CDR2 YFSETQ. Trimming pared 4 bases from V and 8 bases from J, leaving 16 bases between.

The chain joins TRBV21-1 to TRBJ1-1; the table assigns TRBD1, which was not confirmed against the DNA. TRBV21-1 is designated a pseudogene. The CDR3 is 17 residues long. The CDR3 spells CATLPLYGQGGDNEAFF. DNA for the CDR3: TGTGCCACTCTACCCCTTTACGGACAGGGTGGGGATAATGAAGCTTTCTTT.

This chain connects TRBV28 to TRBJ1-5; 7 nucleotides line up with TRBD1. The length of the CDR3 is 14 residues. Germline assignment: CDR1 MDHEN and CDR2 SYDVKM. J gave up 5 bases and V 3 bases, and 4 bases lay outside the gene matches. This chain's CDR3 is CASSFRQGDQPQHF. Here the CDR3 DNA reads TGTGCCAGCAGTTTTCGACAGGGAGATCAGCCCCAGCATTTT.

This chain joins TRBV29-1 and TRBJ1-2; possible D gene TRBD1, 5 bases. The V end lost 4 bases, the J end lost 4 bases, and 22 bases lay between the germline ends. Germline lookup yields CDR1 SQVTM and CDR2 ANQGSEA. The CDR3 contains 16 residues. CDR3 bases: TGCAGCGTTGTAGGTGGGGGGGAGGGACTACGCTATGGCTACACCTTC. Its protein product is CSVVGGGEGLRYGYTF.